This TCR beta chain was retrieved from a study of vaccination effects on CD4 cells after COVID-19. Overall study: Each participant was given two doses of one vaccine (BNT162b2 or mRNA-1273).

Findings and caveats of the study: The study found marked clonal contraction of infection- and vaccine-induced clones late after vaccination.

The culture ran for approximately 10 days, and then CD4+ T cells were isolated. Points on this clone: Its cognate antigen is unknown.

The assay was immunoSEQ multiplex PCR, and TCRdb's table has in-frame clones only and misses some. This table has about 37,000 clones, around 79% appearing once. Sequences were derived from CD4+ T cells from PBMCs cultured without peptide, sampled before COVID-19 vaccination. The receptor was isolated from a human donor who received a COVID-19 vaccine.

The CDR3 DNA follows: TGTGCCAGCAGTATCAACACCGGGGAGCTGTTTTTT. This translates into CASSINTGELFF. The V gene is TRBV12-3 or TRBV12-4, the J gene TRBJ2-2; no definite D call. Trimming cost V 5 bases and J 2 bases, with 3 bases left between them. This CDR3 is built from 12 residues.